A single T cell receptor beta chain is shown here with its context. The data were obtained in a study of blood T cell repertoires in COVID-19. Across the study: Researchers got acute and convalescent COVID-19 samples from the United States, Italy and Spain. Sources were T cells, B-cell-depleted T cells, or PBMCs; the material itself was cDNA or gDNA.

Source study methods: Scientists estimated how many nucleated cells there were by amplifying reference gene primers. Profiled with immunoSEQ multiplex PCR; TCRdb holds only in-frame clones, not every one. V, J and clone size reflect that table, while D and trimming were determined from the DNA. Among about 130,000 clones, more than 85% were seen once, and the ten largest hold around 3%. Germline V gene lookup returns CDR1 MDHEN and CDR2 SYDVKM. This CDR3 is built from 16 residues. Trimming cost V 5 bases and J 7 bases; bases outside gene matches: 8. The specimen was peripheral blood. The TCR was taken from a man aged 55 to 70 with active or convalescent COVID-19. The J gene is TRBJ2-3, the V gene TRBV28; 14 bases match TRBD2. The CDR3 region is CASSPRLAGGVNTQYF. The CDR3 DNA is TGTGCCAGCAGTCCCCGACTAGCGGGAGGGGTCAATACGCAGTATTTT.